The present TCR beta chain was sequenced within a study of breast tumors, draining lymph nodes, adjacent tissues (dated by TCRdb to the mid-2010s). For the wider study: TCR beta repertoires were compared across tumor, adjacent nontumor tissue and axillary lymph nodes obtained from breast cancer patients. The study was designed to assess the relationships and possible T-cell exchange between tumor, surrounding tissue and draining lymph node repertoires in human breast cancer.

The lymph node samples were taken from the axillary draining lymph nodes of breast cancer patients. Study-level results and caveats: Tumor T-cell repertoires showed less diversity than lymph node repertoires and more diversity than nontumor tissue repertoires, and tumor T-cell repertoires showed preferential V and J gene usage. The data were considered consistent with the idea that most tumor T cells come from the lymph node and then expand in tumor tissue. In luminal-like breast cancer, tumor and nontumor tissue repertoires resembled each other significantly more than in basal-like breast cancer. The study presented the conclusion that tumor T cells originate in lymph nodes as consistent with a hypothesis, not as something directly demonstrated.

TCRdb shows the sequencer as Illumina HiSeq 2000. Multiplex PCR amplification was used to generate the TCR beta chain libraries. High-throughput sequencing was used to analyze the amplified TCR beta chain products. Using fastp at Q25 and MiXCR, TCRdb reprocessed the public reads and kept productive beta chains. A single entry per CDR3 protein holds the most common genes and DNA from its merged rows. This sample lists around 130,000 distinct CDR3 sequences; about 30% were detected once. The ten largest account for about 2.5% of the sample. The junction shows trimming of 4 bases on V and 6 bases on J, plus 16 bases between the germline ends. Looking up the germline V gene yields CDR1 SGHDT and CDR2 YYEEEE. The cysteine opens and the phenylalanine closes a CDR3 of 14 amino acids. Only the CDR3 part of the read is kept: 42 bases, read in frame from the first base. On this clonotype itself: Its antigen has not been determined. No qualities accompany the bases; no much larger clone lies one base away.

The source material was axillary lymph node tissue. The source is a female donor with breast cancer. Some clones in this sample may be carry-over from other donors' samples. The rearranged chain carries TRBV5-6 and TRBJ1-1; the D gene cannot be named for sure. The DNA sequence is TGTGCCAGCAGCACGAGAGTGGGGTGGGCTGAAGCTTTCTTT. This gives the protein CASSTRVGWAEAFF.